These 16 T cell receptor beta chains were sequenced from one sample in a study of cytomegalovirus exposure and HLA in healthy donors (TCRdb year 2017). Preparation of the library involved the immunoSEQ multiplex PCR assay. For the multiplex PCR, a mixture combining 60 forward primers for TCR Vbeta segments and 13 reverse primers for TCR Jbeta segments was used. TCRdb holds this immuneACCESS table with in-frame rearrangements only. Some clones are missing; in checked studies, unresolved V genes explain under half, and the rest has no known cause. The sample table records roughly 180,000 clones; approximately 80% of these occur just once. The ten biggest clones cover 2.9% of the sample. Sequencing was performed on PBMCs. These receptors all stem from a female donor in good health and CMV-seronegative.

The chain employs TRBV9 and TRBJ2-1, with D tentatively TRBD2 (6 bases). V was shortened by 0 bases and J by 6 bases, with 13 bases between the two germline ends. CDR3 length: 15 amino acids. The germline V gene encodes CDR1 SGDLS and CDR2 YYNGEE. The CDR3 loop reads CASSVDPLEGNEQFF. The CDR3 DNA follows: TGTGCCAGCAGCGTAGACCCCCTGGAGGGCAATGAGCAGTTCTTC. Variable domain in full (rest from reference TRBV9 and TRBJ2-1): DSGVTQTPKHLITATGQRVTLRCSPRSGDLSVYWYQQSLDQGLQFLIQYYNGEERAKGNILERFSAQQFPDLHSELNLSSLELGDSALYFCASSVDPLEGNEQFFGPGTRLTVL.

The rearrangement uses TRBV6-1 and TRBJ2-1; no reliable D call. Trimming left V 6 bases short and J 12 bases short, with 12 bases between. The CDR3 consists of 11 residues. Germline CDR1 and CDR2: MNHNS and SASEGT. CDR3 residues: CASRVRSGQFF. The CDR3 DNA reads TGTGCCAGCAGGGTCCGCTCGGGGCAGTTCTTC.

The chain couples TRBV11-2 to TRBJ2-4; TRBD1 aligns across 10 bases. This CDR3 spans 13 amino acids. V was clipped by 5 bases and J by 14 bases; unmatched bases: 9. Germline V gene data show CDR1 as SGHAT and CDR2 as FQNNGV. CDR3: CASSIRRTGGEYF. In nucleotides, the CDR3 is TGTGCCAGCAGCATTCGACGGACAGGGGGAGAGTACTTC. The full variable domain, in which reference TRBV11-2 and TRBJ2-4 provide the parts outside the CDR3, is EAGVAQSPRYKIIEKRQSVAFWCNPISGHATLYWYQQILGQGPKLLIQFQNNGVVDDSQLPKDRFSAERLKGVDSTLKIQPAKLEDSAVYLCASSIRRTGGEYFGAGTRLSVL.

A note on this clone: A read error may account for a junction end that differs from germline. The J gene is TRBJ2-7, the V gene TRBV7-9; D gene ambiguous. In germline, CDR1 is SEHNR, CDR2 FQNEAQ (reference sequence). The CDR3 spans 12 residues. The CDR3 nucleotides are TGTTCCAGCAGCTCCCTCTCCTACGAGCAGTACTTC. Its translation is CSSSSLSYEQYF.

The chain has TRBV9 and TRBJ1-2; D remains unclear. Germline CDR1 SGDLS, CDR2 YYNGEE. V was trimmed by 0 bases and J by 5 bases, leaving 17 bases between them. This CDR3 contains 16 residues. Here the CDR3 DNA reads TGTGCCAGCAGCGTAGCAGGCGAAGGCTTCCCTTATGGCTACACCTTC. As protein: CASSVAGEGFPYGYTF.

The CDR3 DNA sequence: TGTGCCAGCAGCTTACGGCTAGCCACTAACTGGGGTAGCACAGATACGCAGTATTTT. The encoded protein is CASSLRLATNWGSTDTQYF. The chain uses TRBV7-8 and TRBJ2-3, with D possibly being TRBD2 (5 bases). Germline V gene sequence: CDR1 SGHVS, CDR2 FQNEAQ. The CDR3 spans 19 residues. Trimming stripped 2 bases from V and 0 bases from J, with 21 bases between.

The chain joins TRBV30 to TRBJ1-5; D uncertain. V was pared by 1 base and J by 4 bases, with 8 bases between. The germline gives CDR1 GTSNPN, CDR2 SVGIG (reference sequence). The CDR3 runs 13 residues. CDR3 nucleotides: TGTGCCTGGAGTGAACAGCTAAATCAGCCCCAGCATTTT. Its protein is CAWSEQLNQPQHF.

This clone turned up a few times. CDR3 in amino acids: CASSIGRGMDTQYF. The CDR3, as DNA: TGTGCCAGTAGTATAGGGCGGGGGATGGATACGCAGTATTTT. The rearrangement links TRBV19 to TRBJ2-3; 7 nucleotides line up with TRBD2. Trimming cost V 1 base and J 6 bases; bases outside gene matches: 4. The CDR3 length is 14 residues. Germline V gene lookup returns CDR1 LNHDA and CDR2 SQIVND (reference sequence).

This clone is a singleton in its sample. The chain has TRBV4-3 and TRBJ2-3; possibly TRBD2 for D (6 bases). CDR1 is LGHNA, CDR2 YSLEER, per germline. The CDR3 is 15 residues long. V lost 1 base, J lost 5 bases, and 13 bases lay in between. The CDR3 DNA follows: TGCGCCAGCAGCCAAGCCGACGGGGGAATAGATACGCAGTATTTT. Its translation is CASSQADGGIDTQYF.

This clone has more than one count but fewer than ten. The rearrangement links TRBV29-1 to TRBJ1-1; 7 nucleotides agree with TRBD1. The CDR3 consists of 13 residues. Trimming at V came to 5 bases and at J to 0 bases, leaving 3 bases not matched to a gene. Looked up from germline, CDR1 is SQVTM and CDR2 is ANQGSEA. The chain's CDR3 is CSVCRGLNTEAFF. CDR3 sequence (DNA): TGCAGCGTTTGCAGGGGGTTGAACACTGAAGCTTTCTTT.

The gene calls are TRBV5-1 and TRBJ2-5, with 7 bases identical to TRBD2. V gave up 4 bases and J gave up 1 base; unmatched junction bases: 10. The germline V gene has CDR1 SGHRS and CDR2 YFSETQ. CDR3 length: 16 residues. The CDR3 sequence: CASSRTGGAIQETQYF. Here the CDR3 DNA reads TGCGCCAGCAGCCGGACGGGGGGAGCGATCCAAGAGACCCAGTACTTC.

The CDR3 loop is CASSQGLAGGLNEQFF. DNA for the CDR3: TGTGCCAGCAGCCAGGGACTAGCGGGAGGGTTGAATGAGCAGTTCTTC. The chain recombines TRBV5-6 with TRBJ2-1, with 16 nucleotides matching TRBD2. The CDR3 covers 16 residues. Germline assignment: CDR1 SGHDT and CDR2 YYEEEE. V dropped 4 bases and J dropped 7; count of bases not matched to a gene: 5.

The CDR3 here is CASSEQGSTEAFF. In DNA, the CDR3 is TGTGCCAGCAGTGAACAGGGTAGCACTGAAGCTTTCTTT. The chain carries TRBV2 and TRBJ1-1; TRBD1 might be the D (5 bases). The CDR3 covers 13 residues. V was cut by 2 bases and J by 4 bases, with 8 bases left in between. Per the germline V gene, CDR1 is SNHLY and CDR2 is FYNNEI.

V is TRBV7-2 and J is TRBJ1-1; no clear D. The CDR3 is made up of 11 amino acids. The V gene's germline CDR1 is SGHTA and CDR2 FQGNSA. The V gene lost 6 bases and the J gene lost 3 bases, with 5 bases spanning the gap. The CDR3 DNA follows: TGTGCCAGCAGTTATGACACTGAAGCTTTCTTT. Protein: CASSYDTEAFF.

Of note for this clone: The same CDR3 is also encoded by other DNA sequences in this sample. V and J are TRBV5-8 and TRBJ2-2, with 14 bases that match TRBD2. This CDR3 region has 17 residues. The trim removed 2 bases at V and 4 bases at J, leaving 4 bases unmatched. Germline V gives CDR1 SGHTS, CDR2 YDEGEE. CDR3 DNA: TGTGCCAGCAGCTTTTCGGGACTAGCGGGAGCCACCGGGGAGCTGTTTTTT. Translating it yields CASSFSGLAGATGELFF.

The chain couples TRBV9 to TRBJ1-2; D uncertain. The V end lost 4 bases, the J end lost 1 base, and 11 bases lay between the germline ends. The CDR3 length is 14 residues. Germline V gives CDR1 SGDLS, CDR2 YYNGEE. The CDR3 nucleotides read TGTGCCAGCAGCCCGGGCGGGGTTAACTATGGCTACACCTTC. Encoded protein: CASSPGGVNYGYTF.